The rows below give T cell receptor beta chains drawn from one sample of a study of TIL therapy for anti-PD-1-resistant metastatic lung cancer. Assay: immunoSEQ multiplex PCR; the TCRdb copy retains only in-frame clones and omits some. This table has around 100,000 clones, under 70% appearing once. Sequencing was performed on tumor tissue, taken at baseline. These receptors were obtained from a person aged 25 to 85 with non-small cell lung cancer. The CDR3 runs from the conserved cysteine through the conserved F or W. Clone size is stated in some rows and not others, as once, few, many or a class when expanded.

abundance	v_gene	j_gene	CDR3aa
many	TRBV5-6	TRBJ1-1	CASSVIGRGRTEAFF
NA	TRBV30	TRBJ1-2	CAWSAIIRTVYFSGYTF
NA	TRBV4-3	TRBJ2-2	CASSQDWGLAESVGGELFF
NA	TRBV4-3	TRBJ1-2	CASSQDSRGRGYGYTF
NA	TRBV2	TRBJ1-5	CASGQEHFSNQPQHF
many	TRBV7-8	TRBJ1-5	CASSSQTRDNQPQHF
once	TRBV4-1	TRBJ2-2	CASSQSRAPYYPNTGELFF
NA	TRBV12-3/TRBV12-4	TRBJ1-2	CASSVSQRGYTF
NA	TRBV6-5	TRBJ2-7	CASSRLRDRAYEQYF
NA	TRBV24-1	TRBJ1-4	CATSDSGQKLFF
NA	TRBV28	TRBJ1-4	CASSPVTGGKHNEKLFF
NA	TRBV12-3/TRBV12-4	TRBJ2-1	CASSRDNYNEQFF
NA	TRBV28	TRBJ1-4	CASGPSEKLFF
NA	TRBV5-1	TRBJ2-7	CASSSGQSYEQYF
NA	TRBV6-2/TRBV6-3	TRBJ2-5	CASSYSWRGPQETQYF